The 16 T cell receptor beta chains listed next were all sequenced from one sample in a study of identical twins. TCRdb passed the 5' RACE reads through MiXCR, listing each CDR3 protein once. Of about 530,000 distinct CDR3 sequences in the sample, roughly 15% were seen once. The same sample was also studied in work on yellow fever vaccine responses in identical twins.

The sequencing input was CD4+ T cells sorted from blood. The source is a woman under 30 in good health.

This clonotype was observed a few times. The rearrangement uses TRBV20-1 and TRBJ2-1; 10 positions match TRBD2. J lost 7 bases, V lost 6 bases, and 9 bases had no gene match. This CDR3 spans 14 amino acids. Germline V CDR1 and CDR2: DFQATT, SNEGSKA (reference sequence). CDR3 protein: CSARPGLANNEQFF. CDR3 in DNA: TGCAGTGCCAGACCGGGACTAGCGAATAATGAGCAGTTCTTC.

This clonotype was picked up many times. The V and J genes are TRBV6-5 and TRBJ2-7, with D possibly TRBD1 on 5 matching bases. There are 14 residues in the CDR3. V lost 0 bases and J 2 bases, leaving 8 bases between the germline ends. Germline V gives CDR1 MNHEY, CDR2 SVGAGI. This CDR3 is CASSYSIGAYEQYF. The CDR3 coding sequence is TGTGCCAGCAGTTACTCGATAGGGGCCTACGAGCAGTACTTC.

This clonotype was seen more than once but under ten times. This chain connects TRBV28 to TRBJ1-6; the D gene is possibly TRBD1 (5 bases). This CDR3 is built from 15 residues. The germline V and J ends were trimmed by 5 bases and 4 bases, with 12 bases remaining between them. CDR1 is MDHEN, CDR2 SYDVKM, per germline. The CDR3 region has the DNA TGTGCCAGCAGTATGCTTACAGGATATAATTCACCCCTCCACTTT. Encoded protein: CASSMLTGYNSPLHF.

This clonotype was recorded many times. This sequence joins TRBV3-1 and TRBJ1-6; 9 bases agree with TRBD1. Trimming removed 1 base from V and 7 bases from J; junction bases left unmatched: 11. Germline-derived CDR1 and CDR2 are LGHDT and YNNKEL (reference sequence). The CDR3 runs to 18 residues. CDR3 DNA sequence: TGTGCCAGCAGCCAAGCCGCCGGGACAGGGACCGAAAATTCACCCCTCCACTTT. Translating it yields CASSQAAGTGTENSPLHF.

The chain carries TRBV9 and TRBJ2-1, with no clear D. This CDR3 spans 14 amino acids. V was clipped by 1 base and J by 4 bases, with 9 bases between them. Germline lookup yields CDR1 SGDLS and CDR2 YYNGEE. CDR3 DNA: TGTGCCAGCAGCGTAAGTTTGGGGTACAATGAGCAGTTCTTC. Protein product: CASSVSLGYNEQFF.

The CDR3 region is CASSYSIMGNTEAFF. The CDR3 nucleotides read TGTGCCAGCAGTTACTCGATTATGGGGAACACTGAAGCTTTCTTT. The chain links TRBV6-5 to TRBJ1-1; D is uncertain. The germline gives CDR1 MNHEY, CDR2 SVGAGI. With 0 bases removed from V and 1 base from J, the gap between germline ends came to 9 bases. The CDR3 loop spans 15 amino acids.

The CDR3 DNA follows: TGTGCCAGCAGTTTTTCCGGGTCTCCCTCCAAAAACATTCAGTACTTC. Its protein is CASSFSGSPSKNIQYF. J is TRBJ2-4 and V is TRBV12-3 or TRBV12-4; D uncertain. The V and J ends lost 3 bases and 2 bases respectively, with 14 bases between them. This CDR3 comprises 16 residues.

The table lists this clonotype with a few counts. The rearrangement joins TRBV12-3 or TRBV12-4 to TRBJ2-7; D is possibly TRBD1 (6 bases). Deletions cut 6 bases from V and 7 bases from J, with 25 bases between. There are 16 residues in the CDR3. This CDR3 is CASRLDSLAFSKEQYF. The CDR3 bases are TGTGCCAGCAGGTTGGACAGTTTGGCCTTCTCTAAGGAGCAGTACTTC.

V is TRBV11-3 and J is TRBJ2-7, with 11 bases that match TRBD2. Trimming cost V 6 bases and J 3 bases; bases outside gene matches: 19. The CDR3 runs 19 residues. CDR1 and CDR2 from the germline V gene are SGHNT and YENEEA. CDR3 protein: CASSRNSWLAGGWDYEQYF. The CDR3 region has the DNA TGTGCCAGCAGTCGTAATTCGTGGCTAGCGGGAGGTTGGGACTACGAGCAGTACTTC. Full variable domain (rest looked up from reference TRBV11-3 and TRBJ2-7): EAGVVQSPRYKIIEKKQPVAFWCNPISGHNTLYWYLQNLGQGPELLIRYENEEAVDDSQLPKDRFSAERLKGVDSTLKIQPAELGDSAVYLCASSRNSWLAGGWDYEQYFGPGTRLTVT.

V and J are TRBV25-1 and TRBJ2-4; TRBD1 agrees at 12 bases. Germline values: CDR1 MGHDK, CDR2 SYGVNS. The J segment lost 6 bases and the V segment lost 6 bases, leaving 15 bases of the junction unmatched. The CDR3 extends over 18 amino acids. The CDR3 bases are TGTGCCAGCAGCTCCCGGGACAGGGGGCTTGAGGGGAGAAACATTCAGTACTTC. Translating it yields CASSSRDRGLEGRNIQYF.

A few counts support this clonotype. This chain uses TRBV28 with TRBJ2-2; TRBD2 aligns across 9 bases. The germline gives CDR1 MDHEN, CDR2 SYDVKM. With 5 bases clipped from V and 4 bases from J, the junction kept 8 bases outside the gene matches. The CDR3 extends over 16 amino acids. The CDR3 here is CASSQGGSGSTGELFF. As DNA, the CDR3 is TGTGCCAGCAGTCAAGGGGGTAGCGGGAGCACCGGGGAGCTGTTTTTT.

The J gene is TRBJ2-1, the V gene TRBV5-1; D may be TRBD1 (6 bases). This CDR3 region has 15 residues. Germline V gene lookup returns CDR1 SGHRS and CDR2 YFSETQ. The V gene lost 2 bases and the J gene lost 7 bases, with 16 bases spanning the gap. CDR3 DNA sequence: TGCGCCAGCAGCTTAACCGACAGGTCGCGTAATGAGCAGTTCTTC. It codes for CASSLTDRSRNEQFF.

This clonotype was picked up a small number of times. The rearrangement uses TRBV7-9 and TRBJ2-3; 11 bases line up with TRBD2. Germline CDR1 reads SEHNR; CDR2 reads FQNEAQ (reference sequence). The CDR3 sequence is 16 residues long. Trimming removed 2 bases from V and 3 bases from J; junction bases left unmatched: 4. The CDR3 bases are TGTGCCAGCAGCTTACGTTCTAGCGGGGGGACAGATACGCAGTATTTT. As protein: CASSLRSSGGTDTQYF.

This clonotype is a singleton in its sample. V gene TRBV20-1 combines with J gene TRBJ2-7, with 14 bases matching TRBD2. Per germline, CDR1 DFQATT and CDR2 SNEGSKA (reference sequence). The CDR3 is 16 residues long. The trim removed 6 bases at V and 3 bases at J, leaving 10 bases unmatched. The CDR3 reads CSATGTSGRTNYEQYF. The CDR3 DNA reads as TGCAGTGCGACCGGGACTAGCGGGAGAACTAACTACGAGCAGTACTTC.

V is TRBV4-1 and J is TRBJ2-6; D is unclear. The CDR3 runs to 16 residues. Trimming took off 4 bases at V and 0 bases at J, with 10 bases between the two ends. From germline, CDR1 is MGHRA and CDR2 YSYEKL. The CDR3 protein is CASSPLGNSGANVLTF. CDR3 DNA: TGCGCCAGCAGCCCCCTGGGAAACTCTGGGGCCAACGTCCTGACTTTC.

This clonotype was picked up a small number of times. The rearrangement links TRBV3-1 to TRBJ2-3; no firm D call. The length of the CDR3 is 13 residues. Deletions cut 4 bases from V and 5 bases from J, with 10 bases between. Germline-derived CDR1 and CDR2 are LGHDT and YNNKEL (reference sequence). For the CDR3, the DNA is TGTGCCAGCAGCCCCTTGGACGGAGATACGCAGTATTTT. It codes for CASSPLDGDTQYF.